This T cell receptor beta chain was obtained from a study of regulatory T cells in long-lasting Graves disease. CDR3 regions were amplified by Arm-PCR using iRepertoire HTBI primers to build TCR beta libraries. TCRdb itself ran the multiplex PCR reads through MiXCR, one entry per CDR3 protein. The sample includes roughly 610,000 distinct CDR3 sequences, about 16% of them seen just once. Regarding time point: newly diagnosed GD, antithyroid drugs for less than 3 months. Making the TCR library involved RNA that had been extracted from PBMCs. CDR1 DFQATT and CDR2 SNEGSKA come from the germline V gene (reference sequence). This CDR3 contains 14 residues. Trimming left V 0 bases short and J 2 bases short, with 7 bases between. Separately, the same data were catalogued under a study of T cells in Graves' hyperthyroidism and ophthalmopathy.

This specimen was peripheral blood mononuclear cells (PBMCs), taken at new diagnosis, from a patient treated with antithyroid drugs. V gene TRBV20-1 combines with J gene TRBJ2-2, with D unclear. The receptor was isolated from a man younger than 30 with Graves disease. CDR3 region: CSAREASNTGELFF. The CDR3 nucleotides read TGCAGTGCTAGAGAAGCTAGTAACACCGGGGAGCTGTTTTTT.